These 21 T cell receptor beta chains were all obtained from the same sample, sequenced in a study of T cell repertoires in cytomegalovirus infection. These receptors have no known antigen. TCRdb re-analysed the reads in MiXCR, keeping a single row per CDR3 protein. This table holds approximately 910,000 distinct CDR3 sequences, approximately 31% found once. The starting material was cultured CD8+ T cells from PBMCs, obtained from culture after CMV antigen stimulation. The receptors were sampled from a human donor in good health (CMV status not recorded). Some clones in this sample may be carry-over from other donors' samples.

In this sample, this clonotype turned up a few times. The chain uses TRBV12-5 and TRBJ2-5; D unclear. The CDR3 length is 13 residues. V lost 4 bases to trimming and J lost 8 bases, with 14 bases between them. Germline V gene data show CDR1 as LGHNT and CDR2 as FRNRAP. The CDR3 DNA is TGTGCTAGTGGTTCCCTGCCTGACCCTACCCAGTACTTC. The encoded protein is CASGSLPDPTQYF.

The gene calls are TRBV6-1 and TRBJ1-5; D ambiguous. The V and J ends lost 0 bases and 0 bases respectively, with 15 bases between them. There are 18 residues in the CDR3. The V gene's germline CDR1 is MNHNS and CDR2 SASEGT. As DNA, the CDR3 is TGTGCCAGCAGTGAAGCAGGAGGGTCGGAGTATAGCAATCAGCCCCAGCATTTT. Translation gives CASSEAGGSEYSNQPQHF.

This clonotype is classed as medium-sized. This sequence joins TRBV7-2 and TRBJ2-5; 12 bases fit TRBD2. Germline CDR1 reads SGHTA; CDR2 reads FQGNSA. The J segment lost 5 bases and the V segment lost 5 bases, leaving 15 bases of the junction unmatched. This CDR3 has 18 amino acids. This CDR3 is CASSPTLLAGGSGETQYF. DNA for the CDR3: TGTGCCAGCAGCCCTACCCTACTAGCGGGGGGCTCAGGGGAGACCCAGTACTTC.

V is TRBV28 and J is TRBJ2-7; D call uncertain. Per germline, CDR1 MDHEN and CDR2 SYDVKM. Deletions cut 1 base from V and 6 bases from J, with 10 bases between. There are 13 residues in the CDR3. The chain's CDR3 is CASSLYVGGEQYV. The CDR3 DNA is TGTGCCAGCAGTTTATATGTGGGCGGCGAGCAGTACGTC.

This clonotype was found a few times. The CDR3: CASSLRDIGRSYNSPLHF. The CDR3 coding sequence is TGTGCCAGCAGTTTGCGGGACATCGGACGGTCCTATAATTCACCCCTCCACTTT. The rearrangement joins TRBV6-2 or TRBV6-3 to TRBJ1-6; a weak D match, TRBD1 (6 bases). Germline V gene data show CDR1 as MNHEY and CDR2 as SVGEGT. Trimming took off 4 bases at V and 1 base at J, with 17 bases between the two ends. The CDR3 contains 18 residues.

This clonotype was picked up a small number of times. The V and J genes are TRBV10-1 and TRBJ2-1; D call uncertain. The V and J ends lost 3 bases and 7 bases respectively, with 16 bases between them. This CDR3 has 15 amino acids. Germline V CDR1 and CDR2: WNHNN, SYGVQD (reference sequence). The CDR3 coding sequence is TGCGCCAGCAGTGAAGGCAGTATGGTTGGAAATGAGCAGTTCTTC. Its protein is CASSEGSMVGNEQFF.

This clonotype was detected ten times or more. V is TRBV24-1 and J is TRBJ2-5, with D perhaps matching TRBD1 (6 bases). The CDR3 is 14 amino acids. V lost 3 bases to trimming and J lost 4 bases, with 11 bases between them. Germline CDR1 reads KGHDR; CDR2 reads SFDVKD. CDR3 loop: CATSDTKGGETQYF. CDR3 coding DNA: TGTGCCACCAGTGATACCAAAGGGGGAGAGACCCAGTACTTC.

This clonotype appeared once. Just one base apart from a much larger clone, this may be a read error. V usage is TRBV7-2 and J usage is TRBJ1-1; D is possibly TRBD1 (5 bases). The germline V gene encodes CDR1 SGHTA and CDR2 FQGNSA. The ends were cut back, 6 bases at V and 0 bases at J, with 17 bases in the middle. There are 16 residues in the CDR3. In DNA, the CDR3 is TGTGCCAGCAGATTTGGAAGACAGTTCATGAACACTGAAGCTTTCTTT. It is translated as CASRFGRQFMNTEAFF.

This clonotype was seen a handful of times. The CDR3 DNA reads as TGTGCCAGCAGGATACAGGTACAGAACACTGAAGCTTTCTTT. This gives the protein CASRIQVQNTEAFF. V usage is TRBV2 and J usage is TRBJ1-1; possible D gene TRBD1, 5 bases. CDR3 length equals 14 residues. With 6 bases removed from V and 1 base from J, the gap between germline ends came to 12 bases. Germline V lookup: CDR1 SNHLY, CDR2 FYNNEI.

V is TRBV3-1 and J is TRBJ1-3; D is unresolved. The CDR3 totals 16 residues. V gave up 3 bases and J gave up 0 bases, with 12 bases separating them. Germline loops: CDR1 LGHDT, CDR2 YNNKEL (reference sequence). DNA for the CDR3: TGTGCCAGCAGCCAGATGACAACCCTCTCTGGAAACACCATATATTTT. Encoded protein: CASSQMTTLSGNTIYF.

The rearrangement joins TRBV12-3 or TRBV12-4 to TRBJ2-3; 8 bases fit TRBD2. Trimming cost V 3 bases and J 4 bases; bases outside gene matches: 0. This CDR3 spans 13 amino acids. The CDR3 loop reads CASSFGGADTQYF. As DNA, the CDR3 is TGTGCCAGCAGTTTCGGGGGGGCAGATACGCAGTATTTT.

The V gene is TRBV19, the J gene TRBJ1-5, with unresolved D. Trimming took 10 bases from V and 5 from J, leaving 24 bases between them. Germline CDR1 and CDR2: LNHDA and SQIVND (reference sequence). CDR3 size: 16 residues. The CDR3 nucleotides read TGTGCCACCCATGGGGTGGTGGGCCCCCGGTATCAGCCCCAGCATTTT. It specifies CATHGVVGPRYQPQHF.

The table lists this clonotype with a count of one. The V and J genes are TRBV20-1 and TRBJ2-1, with a possible D match to TRBD1 (5 bases). Trimming took off 0 bases at V and 5 bases at J, with 11 bases between the two ends. Germline V gives CDR1 DFQATT, CDR2 SNEGSKA (reference sequence). This CDR3 region has 14 residues. The CDR3 loop reads CSARDELGDNEQFF. The CDR3 DNA is TGCAGTGCTAGAGATGAATTAGGGGACAATGAGCAGTTCTTC.

This clonotype showed up many times. The chain couples TRBV6-5 to TRBJ2-5, with 7 bases lining up with TRBD1. This CDR3 region has 21 residues. V was pared by 5 bases and J by 2 bases, with 26 bases of the junction left unmatched. CDR1 MNHEY and CDR2 SVGAGI come from the germline V gene. In DNA, the CDR3 is TGTGCCAGCAGTAAAAAAAATCCCGGCATCGTTTTCGGACAGGCTCAAGAGACCCAGTACTTC. As protein: CASSKKNPGIVFGQAQETQYF.

V is TRBV19 and J is TRBJ1-5; the D gene is possibly TRBD1 (6 bases). V was pared by 1 base and J by 3 bases, with 13 bases between. The CDR3 extends over 16 amino acids. Germline loops: CDR1 LNHDA, CDR2 SQIVND (reference sequence). The DNA for the CDR3 is TGTGCCAGTAGTATAGTCGAGACAGGTTACAATCAGCCCCAGCATTTT. Its protein is CASSIVETGYNQPQHF.

This chain links TRBV5-4 with TRBJ2-1; 8 bases align to TRBD1. The junction had 7 bases not matched to a gene; V was cut back by 5 bases and J by 6 bases. Germline CDR1 SGHNT, CDR2 YYREEE (reference sequence). The CDR3 covers 14 residues. CDR3 sequence (DNA): TGTGCCAGCAGATACGGACAGGGCGGCAATGAGCAGTTCTTC. Amino acid sequence: CASRYGQGGNEQFF.

For this clonotype: The junction differs from germline at one of its ends, possibly a read error. The chain uses TRBV4-2 and TRBJ1-1, with D hard to call. Germline CDR1 reads LGHNA; CDR2 reads YNFKEQ. The CDR3 consists of 16 residues. The CDR3 spells CASSQASGIGVTQAFF. The DNA of the CDR3 is TGTGCCAGCAGCCAAGCCTCCGGGATTGGAGTCACTCAAGCTTTCTTT.

The chain links TRBV5-6 to TRBJ2-7, with D tentatively TRBD2 (7 bases). The CDR3 is 15 residues long. The germline V gene has CDR1 SGHDT and CDR2 YYEEEE. V was clipped by 0 bases and J by 4 bases, with 14 bases between them. The CDR3: CASSLGGGHQYEQYV. CDR3 DNA sequence: TGTGCCAGCAGCTTGGGCGGGGGCCATCAGTACGAGCAGTACGTC.

The CDR3 DNA follows: TGTGCCATCAGTGAGGAGGGGGCTGTTCAAGAGACCCAGTACTTC. Its protein is CAISEEGAVQETQYF. This rearrangement joins TRBV10-3 to TRBJ2-5; 7 bases line up with TRBD1. Trimming took 2 bases from V and 2 from J; bases not matched to a gene: 5. The length of the CDR3 is 15 residues. CDR1 and CDR2 (germline): ENHRY, SYGVKD.

The chain links TRBV11-2 to TRBJ2-5, with 7 positions matching TRBD2. J gave up 4 bases and V 6 bases, and 26 bases lay outside the gene matches. CDR1 is SGHAT, CDR2 FQNNGV, per germline. This CDR3 contains 20 residues. CDR3 sequence reads: CASSIFRLKRGGLGRETQYF. In nucleotides, the CDR3 is TGTGCCAGCAGTATCTTCCGATTAAAAAGGGGAGGGTTGGGGAGAGAGACCCAGTACTTC.

This chain connects TRBV7-9 to TRBJ2-5, with 13 bases matching TRBD2. Germline V gives CDR1 SEHNR, CDR2 FQNEAQ (reference sequence). CDR3 size: 17 residues. Unmatched junction bases numbered 7, after V lost 6 bases and J lost 0 bases. The CDR3 DNA sequence: TGTGCCAGCAGTCCGGGACTAGCGGGAAAGTACCAAGAGACCCAGTACTTC. Translation: CASSPGLAGKYQETQYF. Complete variable domain (other parts from reference TRBV7-9 and TRBJ2-5): DTGVSQNPRHKITKRGQNVTFRCDPISEHNRLYWYRQTLGQGPEFLTYFQNEAQLEKSRLLSDRFSAERPKGSFSTLEIQRTEQGDSAMYLCASSPGLAGKYQETQYFGPGTRLLVL.